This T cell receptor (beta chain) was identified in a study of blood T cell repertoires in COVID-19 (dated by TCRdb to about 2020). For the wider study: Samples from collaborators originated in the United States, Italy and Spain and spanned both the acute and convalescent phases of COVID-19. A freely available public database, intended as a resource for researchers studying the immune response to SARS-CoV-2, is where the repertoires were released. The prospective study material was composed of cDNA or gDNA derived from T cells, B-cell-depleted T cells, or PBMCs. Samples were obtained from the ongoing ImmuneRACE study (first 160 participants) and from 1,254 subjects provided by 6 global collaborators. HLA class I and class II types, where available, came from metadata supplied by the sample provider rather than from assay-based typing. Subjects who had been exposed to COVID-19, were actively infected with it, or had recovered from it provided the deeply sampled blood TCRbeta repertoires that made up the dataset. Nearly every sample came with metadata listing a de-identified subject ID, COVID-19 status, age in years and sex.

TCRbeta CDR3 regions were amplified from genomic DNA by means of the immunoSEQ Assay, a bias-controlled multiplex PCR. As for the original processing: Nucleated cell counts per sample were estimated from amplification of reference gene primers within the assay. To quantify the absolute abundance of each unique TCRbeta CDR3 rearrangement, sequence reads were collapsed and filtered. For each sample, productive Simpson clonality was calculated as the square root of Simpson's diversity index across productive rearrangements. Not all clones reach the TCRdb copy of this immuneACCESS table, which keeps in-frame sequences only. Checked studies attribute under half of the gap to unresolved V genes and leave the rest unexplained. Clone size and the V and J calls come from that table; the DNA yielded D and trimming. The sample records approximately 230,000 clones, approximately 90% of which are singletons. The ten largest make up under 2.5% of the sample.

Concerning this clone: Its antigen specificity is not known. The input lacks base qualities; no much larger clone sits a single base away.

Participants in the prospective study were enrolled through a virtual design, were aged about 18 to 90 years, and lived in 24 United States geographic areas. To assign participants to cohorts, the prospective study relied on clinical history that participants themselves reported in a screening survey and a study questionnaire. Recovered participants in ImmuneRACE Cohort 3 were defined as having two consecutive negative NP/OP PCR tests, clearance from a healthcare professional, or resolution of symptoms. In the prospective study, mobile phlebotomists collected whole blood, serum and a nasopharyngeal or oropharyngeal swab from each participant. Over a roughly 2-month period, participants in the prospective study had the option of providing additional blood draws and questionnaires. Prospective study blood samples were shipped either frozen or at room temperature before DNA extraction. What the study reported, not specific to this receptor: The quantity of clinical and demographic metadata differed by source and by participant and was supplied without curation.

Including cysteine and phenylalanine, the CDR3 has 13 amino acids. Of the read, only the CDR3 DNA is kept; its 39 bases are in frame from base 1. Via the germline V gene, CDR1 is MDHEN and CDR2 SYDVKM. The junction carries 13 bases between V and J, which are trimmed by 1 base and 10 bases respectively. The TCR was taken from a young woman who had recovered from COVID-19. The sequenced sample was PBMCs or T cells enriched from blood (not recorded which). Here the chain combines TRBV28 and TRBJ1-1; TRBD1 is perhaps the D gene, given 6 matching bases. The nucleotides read TGTGCCAGCAGTTTATCGGACAGAAGGGTAGCTTTCTTT. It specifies CASSLSDRRVAFF.